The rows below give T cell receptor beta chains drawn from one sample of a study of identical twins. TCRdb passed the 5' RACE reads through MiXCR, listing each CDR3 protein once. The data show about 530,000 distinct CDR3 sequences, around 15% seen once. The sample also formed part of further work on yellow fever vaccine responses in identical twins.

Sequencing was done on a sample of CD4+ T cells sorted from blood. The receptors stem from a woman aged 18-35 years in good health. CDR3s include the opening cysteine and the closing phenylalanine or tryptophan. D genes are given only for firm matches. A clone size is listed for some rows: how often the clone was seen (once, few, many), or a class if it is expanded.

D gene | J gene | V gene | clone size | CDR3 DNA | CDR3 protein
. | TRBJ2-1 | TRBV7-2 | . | TGTGCCAGCAGCTTAGCAGGTTCTAGCGCCTACAATGAGCAGTTCTTC | CASSLAGSSAYNEQFF
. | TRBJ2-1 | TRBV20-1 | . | TGCAGTGCTAGGGGCGTGAGCTCCTACAATGAGCAGTTCTTC | CSARGVSSYNEQFF
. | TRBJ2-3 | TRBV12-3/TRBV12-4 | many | TGTGCCAGCAGCCTCGAGAGTAGCGGCACAGATACGCAGTATTTT | CASSLESSGTDTQYF
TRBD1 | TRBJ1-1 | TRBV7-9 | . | TGTGCCAGCAAGGGGGCTCAGAACACTGAAGCTTTCTTT | CASKGAQNTEAFF
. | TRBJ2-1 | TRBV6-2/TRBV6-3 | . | TGTGCCAGCAGTTCGAGCAGTCCCAGCTCCTACAATGAGCAGTTCTTC | CASSSSSPSSYNEQFF
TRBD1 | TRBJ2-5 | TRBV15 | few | TGTGCCACCAGCAGAGATCGGGACAGTAAAGAGACCCAGTACTTC | CATSRDRDSKETQYF
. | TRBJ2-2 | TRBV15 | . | TGTGCCACCAGAGCGGCGAGCACCGGGGAGCTGTTTTTT | CATRAASTGELFF
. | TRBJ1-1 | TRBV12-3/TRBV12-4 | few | TGTGCCAGCAGTCGGACAACTTTGAACACTGAAGCTTTCTTT | CASSRTTLNTEAFF
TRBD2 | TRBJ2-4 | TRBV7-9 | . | TGTGCCAGCAGCTTAGCAGCCAGCGGGGACAAAAACATTCAGTACTTC | CASSLAASGDKNIQYF
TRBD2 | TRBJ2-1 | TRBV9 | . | TGTGCCAGCAGCGTAGTAGTGGGAGGGCACAATGAGCAGTTCTTC | CASSVVVGGHNEQFF
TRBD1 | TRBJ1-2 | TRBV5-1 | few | TGCGCCAGCAGCTTGACACAGGGGGCGCAACATGGCTACACCTTC | CASSLTQGAQHGYTF
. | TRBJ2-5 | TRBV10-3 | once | TGTGCCATCTGTAGGGATCTGGGCAGGGCCCAAGAGACCCAGTACTTC | CAICRDLGRAQETQYF
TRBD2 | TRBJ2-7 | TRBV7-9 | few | TGTGCCAGCAGCCTGTATAGACTAGCGGGAGTCATCGAGCAGTACTTC | CASSLYRLAGVIEQYF
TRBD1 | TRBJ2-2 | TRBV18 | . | TGTGCCAGCTCATCCTCCGGGACAGTGACCGGGGAGCTGTTTTTT | CASSSSGTVTGELFF
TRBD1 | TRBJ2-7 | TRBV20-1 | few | TGCAGTGCTAGAAAGAGCACAGGGGGAATTTTTGACGAGCAGTACTTC | CSARKSTGGIFDEQYF
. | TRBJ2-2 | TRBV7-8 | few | TGTGCCAGCAGCTCAATTAACATGTTCGGGGGTGTTGGGTTCACCGGGGAGCTGTTTTTT | CASSSINMFGGVGFTGELFF
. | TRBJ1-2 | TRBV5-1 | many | TGCGCCAGCAGCCAGTTGGACAGTGGCTACACCTTC | CASSQLDSGYTF
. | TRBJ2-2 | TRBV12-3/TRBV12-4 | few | TGTGCCAGCAGAGCCGGGGAGCTGTTTTTT | CASRAGELFF
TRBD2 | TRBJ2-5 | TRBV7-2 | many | TGTGCCAGCAGTATTACTAGCGGGAATCCAAGGGAGACCCAGTACTTC | CASSITSGNPRETQYF
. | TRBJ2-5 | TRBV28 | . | TGTGCCAGCAGCCAAAATTCAGGGTCCCAAGAGACCCAGTACTTC | CASSQNSGSQETQYF
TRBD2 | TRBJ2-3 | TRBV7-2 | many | TGTGCCAGCAGCCTCTCCGGGACTAGCGGGGGTGCGCAGTATTTT | CASSLSGTSGGAQYF
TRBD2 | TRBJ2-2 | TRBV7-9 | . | TGTGCCAGCAGAACTAGCGGGGGCCTATCGAACACCGGGGAGCTGTTTTTT | CASRTSGGLSNTGELFF
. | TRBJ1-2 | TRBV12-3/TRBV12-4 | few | TGTGCCAGTTTCCGGGAGGGTGCGGCCTATGGCTACACCTTC | CASFREGAAYGYTF
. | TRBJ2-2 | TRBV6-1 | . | TGTGCCAGCAGCTCGTCGGCAGGACCCACCGGGGAGCTGTTTTTT | CASSSSAGPTGELFF
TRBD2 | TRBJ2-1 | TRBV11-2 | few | TGTGCCAGCAGCTTAGATAGGCCTAGCGGGAGGGCTTCGCGTAATGAGCAGTTCTTC | CASSLDRPSGRASRNEQFF
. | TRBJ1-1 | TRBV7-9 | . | TGTGCCAGCAGCTTCTCAGGGTTCACTGAAGCTTTCTTT | CASSFSGFTEAFF
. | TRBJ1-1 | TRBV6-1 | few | TGTGCCAGCAGTGAGGTTACTGAAGCTTTCTTT | CASSEVTEAFF
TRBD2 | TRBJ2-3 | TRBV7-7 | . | TGTGCCAGCAGTTTGAGCGGGATCCTCACAGATACGCAGTATTTT | CASSLSGILTDTQYF
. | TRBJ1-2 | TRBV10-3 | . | TGTGCCATCCGTCCCCGGGACGGCTATGGCTACACCTTC | CAIRPRDGYGYTF
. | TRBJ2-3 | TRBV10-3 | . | TGTGCCATCAGTGAGTCTGGGGGTGTACTTTCCACAGATACGCAGTATTTT | CAISESGGVLSTDTQYF
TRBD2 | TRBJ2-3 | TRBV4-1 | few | TGCGCCAGCAGCCAAGACGCACCGAGCGGGGGGGAAGATACGCAGTATTTT | CASSQDAPSGGEDTQYF
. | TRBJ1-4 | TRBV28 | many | TGTGCCAGCAGGGCTAATATTGGTCGTGAAAAACTGTTTTTT | CASRANIGREKLFF
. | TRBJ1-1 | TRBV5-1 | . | TGCGCCAGCAGTCTGACACCGGCGGAAGCTTTCTTT | CASSLTPAEAFF
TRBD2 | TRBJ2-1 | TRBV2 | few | TGTGCCAGCAGTCGACTAGCGGGAGGGCCGGGTGAGCAGTTCTTC | CASSRLAGGPGEQFF
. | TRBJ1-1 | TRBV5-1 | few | TGCGCCAGCAGCCAGATGGGGGGGTTCGCTGAAGCTTTCTTT | CASSQMGGFAEAFF
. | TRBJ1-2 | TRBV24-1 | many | TGTGCCACCTCATCTGACTTGGGAGGCTACACCTTC | CATSSDLGGYTF
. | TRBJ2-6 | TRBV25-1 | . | TGTGCCAGCAGTCCTAACAGCATTTCTCGGGCCAACGTCCTGACTTTC | CASSPNSISRANVLTF
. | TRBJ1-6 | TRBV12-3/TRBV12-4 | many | TGTGCCAGCAGTTTGACTTCGGAGAATTCACCCCTCCACTTT | CASSLTSENSPLHF
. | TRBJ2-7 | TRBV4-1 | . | TGCGCCAGCAGCCAAGAGGCAGCCACTAGGTATTACGAGCAGTACTTC | CASSQEAATRYYEQYF
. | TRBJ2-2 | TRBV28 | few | TGTGCCAGCAGGCTAATCGTAAATCCCGGGGAGCTGTTTTTT | CASRLIVNPGELFF
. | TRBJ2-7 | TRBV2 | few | TGTGCCAGCAGTGGGGTCCAGGGTCCCGAGCAGTACTTC | CASSGVQGPEQYF
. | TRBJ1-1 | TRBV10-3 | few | TGTGCCATCAGTGATCAGGCGAACACTGAAGCTTTCTTT | CAISDQANTEAFF
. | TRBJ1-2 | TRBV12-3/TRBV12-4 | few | TGTGCCAGCAGTTTTTCCCCGGACGTAAGCTACACCTTC | CASSFSPDVSYTF
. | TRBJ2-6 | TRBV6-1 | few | TGTGCCAGCAGTGACCGTCAGGTCCGCTCTGGGGCCAACGTCCTGACTTTC | CASSDRQVRSGANVLTF
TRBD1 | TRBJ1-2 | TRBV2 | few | TGTGCCAGCAGTGAAGCGCTTCAGGGGGCGGGAGGCTACACCTTC | CASSEALQGAGGYTF
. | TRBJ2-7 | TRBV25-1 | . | TGTGCCAGCAAGGGCCCCTACGAGCAGTACTTC | CASKGPYEQYF
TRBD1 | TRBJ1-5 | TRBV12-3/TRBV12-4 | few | TGTGCCAGCAGTTCCGGGACAGGGAGCAATCAGCCCCAGCATTTT | CASSSGTGSNQPQHF
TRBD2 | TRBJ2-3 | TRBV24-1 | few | TGTGCCACCAGTGAGCCGACTAGCGGGAGGTCAGATACGCAGTATTTT | CATSEPTSGRSDTQYF
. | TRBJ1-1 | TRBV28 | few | TGTGCCAGCAGTTTAACCGGGACATCGGTCACTGAAGCTTTCTTT | CASSLTGTSVTEAFF
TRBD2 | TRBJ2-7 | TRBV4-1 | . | TGCGCCAGCAGCCAAGCGCCTGGGACTAGCGGGGGGACCTACGAGCAGTACTTC | CASSQAPGTSGGTYEQYF
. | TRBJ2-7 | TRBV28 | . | TGTGCCAGCACCCAGGGGGGCGGACTTACCTACGAGCAGTACTTC | CASTQGGGLTYEQYF
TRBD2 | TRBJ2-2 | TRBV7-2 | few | TGTGCCAGCAGCTCTAGCGGGAGCCCAAGCACCGGGGAGCTGTTTTTT | CASSSSGSPSTGELFF
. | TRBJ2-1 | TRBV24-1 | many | TGTGCCACCAGTGATTTCGGGGGTATAAATGAGCAGTTCTTC | CATSDFGGINEQFF
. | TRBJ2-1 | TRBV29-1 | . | TGCACCGGGCTCAGCTCCTACAATGAGCAGTTCTTC | CTGLSSYNEQFF
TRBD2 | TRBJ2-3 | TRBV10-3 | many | TGTGCCATCAGTGAGTCGACTAGCGGGAGGCTCACAGATACGCAGTATTTT | CAISESTSGRLTDTQYF
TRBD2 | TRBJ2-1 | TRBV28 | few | TGTGCCAGCAGTCCGTGGACTAGCGGGAGTTACAATGAGCAGTTCTTC | CASSPWTSGSYNEQFF
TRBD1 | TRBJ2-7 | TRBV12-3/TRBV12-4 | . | TGTGCCACGGGACAGGGGAGCTCCTACGAGCAGTACTTC | CATGQGSSYEQYF